The entry below describes one TCR beta chain. Its specificity is unknown. This entry is derived from a study of T cell responses to AZD1222 COVID-19 vaccine. Points from the study as a whole: Spike was spanned by vaccine-associated CD4 TCRs, which were dominant at 160-218 and 743-854. Clonal diversity was possibly underestimated, and the donors were mostly white British, with more females. Targets within unmutated variant regions were reportedly found for nearly half of spike-specific TCRs.

Trimming cost V 1 base and J 0 bases, with 16 bases left between them. This CDR3 region has 17 residues. The V gene's germline CDR1 is SGHTA and CDR2 FQGNSA. Assay used: immunoSEQ multiplex PCR; TCRdb lists only in-frame clones, some missing. The profile shows 190,000 or so clones, 85% to 90% of them singletons. This TCR was recovered from an adult who received the AZD1222 COVID-19 vaccine. V and J are TRBV7-2 and TRBJ2-7; D might be TRBD2 (5 bases). This specimen was peripheral blood, taken 28 days after the second AZD1222 dose. The CDR3 region is CASSLVAGGLSSYEQYF. The DNA for the CDR3 is TGTGCCAGCAGCTTAGTGGCGGGCGGACTGAGCTCCTACGAGCAGTACTTC.